This TCR beta chain is drawn from a study of cytomegalovirus exposure and HLA in healthy donors. PCR primers comprised 60 Vbeta and 13 Jbeta primers. TCRdb keeps only in-frame clones here, not all; method: immunoSEQ multiplex PCR. The sample has fewer than 200,000 clones, around nine tenths seen once; the top ten hold under 0.95%. The CDR3 is 16 amino acids. CDR1 is SGHAT, CDR2 FQNNGV, per germline. V was clipped by 5 bases and J by 0 bases, with 14 bases between them. Material for sequencing was PBMCs. The clonotype was recovered from a woman aged 25 to 45 in good health and CMV-seronegative. The chain carries TRBV11-2 and TRBJ2-1; no clear D gene. CDR3 region: CASSPFPRSSYNEQFF. CDR3 nucleotides: TGTGCCAGCAGCCCTTTCCCCAGAAGCTCCTACAATGAGCAGTTCTTC.